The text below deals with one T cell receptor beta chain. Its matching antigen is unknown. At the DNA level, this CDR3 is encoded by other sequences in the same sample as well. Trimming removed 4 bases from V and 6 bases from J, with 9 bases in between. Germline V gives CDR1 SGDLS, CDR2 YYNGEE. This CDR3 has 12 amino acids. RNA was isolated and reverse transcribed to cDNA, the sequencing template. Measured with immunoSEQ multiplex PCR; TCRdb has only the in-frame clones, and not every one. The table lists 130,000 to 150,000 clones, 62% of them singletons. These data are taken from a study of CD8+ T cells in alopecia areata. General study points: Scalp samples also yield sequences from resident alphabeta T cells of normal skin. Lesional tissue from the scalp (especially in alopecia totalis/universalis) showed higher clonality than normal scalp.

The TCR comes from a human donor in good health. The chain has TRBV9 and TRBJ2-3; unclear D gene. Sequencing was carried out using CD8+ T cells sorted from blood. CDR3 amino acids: CASSPRKDTQYF. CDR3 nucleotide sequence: TGTGCCAGCAGCCCCCGCAAGGATACGCAGTATTTT.